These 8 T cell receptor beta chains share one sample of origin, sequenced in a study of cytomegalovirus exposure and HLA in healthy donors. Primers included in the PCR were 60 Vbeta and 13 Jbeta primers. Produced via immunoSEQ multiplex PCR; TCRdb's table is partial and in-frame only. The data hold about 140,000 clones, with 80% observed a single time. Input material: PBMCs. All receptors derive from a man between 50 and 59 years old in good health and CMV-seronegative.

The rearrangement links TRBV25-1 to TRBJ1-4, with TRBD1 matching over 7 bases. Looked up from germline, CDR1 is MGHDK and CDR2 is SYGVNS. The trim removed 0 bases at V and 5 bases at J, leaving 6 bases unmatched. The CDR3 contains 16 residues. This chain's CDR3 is CASSEYRGQLNEKLFF. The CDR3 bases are TGTGCCAGCAGTGAATACAGGGGACAGCTCAATGAAAAACTGTTTTTT. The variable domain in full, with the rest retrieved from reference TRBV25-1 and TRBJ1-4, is EADIYQTPRYLVIGTGKKITLECSQTMGHDKMYWYQQDPGMELHLIHYSYGVNSTEKGDLSSESTVSRIRTEHFPLTLESARPSHTSQYLCASSEYRGQLNEKLFFGSGTQLSVL.

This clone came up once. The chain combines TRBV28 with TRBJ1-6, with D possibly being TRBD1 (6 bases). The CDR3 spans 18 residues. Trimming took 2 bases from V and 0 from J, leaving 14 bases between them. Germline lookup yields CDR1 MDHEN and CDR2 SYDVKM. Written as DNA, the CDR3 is TGTGCCAGCAGTTTAGGAGACAGGAGGAGCTCCTATAATTCACCCCTCCACTTT. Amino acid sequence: CASSLGDRRSSYNSPLHF.

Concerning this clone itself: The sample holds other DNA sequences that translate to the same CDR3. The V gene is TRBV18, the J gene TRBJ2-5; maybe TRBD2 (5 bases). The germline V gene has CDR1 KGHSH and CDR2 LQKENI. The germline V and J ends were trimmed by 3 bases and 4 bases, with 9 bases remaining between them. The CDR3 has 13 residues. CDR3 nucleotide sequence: TGTGCCAGCTCACCTGCGGGCCGAGAGACCCAGTACTTC. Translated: CASSPAGRETQYF.

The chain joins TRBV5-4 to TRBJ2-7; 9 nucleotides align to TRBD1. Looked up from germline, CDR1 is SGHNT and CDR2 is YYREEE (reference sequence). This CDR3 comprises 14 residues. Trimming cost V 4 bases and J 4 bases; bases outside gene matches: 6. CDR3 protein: CASSQDRGPYEQYF. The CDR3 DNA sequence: TGTGCCAGCAGCCAGGACAGGGGTCCGTACGAGCAGTACTTC.

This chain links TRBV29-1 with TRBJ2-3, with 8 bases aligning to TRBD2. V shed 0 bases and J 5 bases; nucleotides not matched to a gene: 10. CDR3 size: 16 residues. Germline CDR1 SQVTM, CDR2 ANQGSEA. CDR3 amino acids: CSVEDQFRGGRDTQYF. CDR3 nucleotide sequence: TGCAGCGTTGAAGATCAGTTTCGGGGGGGCCGAGATACGCAGTATTTT.

The CDR3 DNA reads as TGTGCCAGCAGCTGGGCAAGGACTAGCGGCCAAGAGACCCAGTACTTC. Its translation is CASSWARTSGQETQYF. The chain has TRBV5-4 and TRBJ2-5; TRBD2 agrees at 10 bases. The trim removed 3 bases at V and 1 base at J, leaving 6 bases unmatched. The CDR3 is 16 residues long. Germline loops: CDR1 SGHNT, CDR2 YYREEE (reference sequence).

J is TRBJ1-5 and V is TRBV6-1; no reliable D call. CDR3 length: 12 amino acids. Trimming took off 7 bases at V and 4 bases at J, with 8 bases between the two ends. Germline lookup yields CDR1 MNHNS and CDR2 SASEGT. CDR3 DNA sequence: TGTGCCAGCACACGGGGAAATCAGCCCCAGCATTTT. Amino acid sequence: CASTRGNQPQHF.

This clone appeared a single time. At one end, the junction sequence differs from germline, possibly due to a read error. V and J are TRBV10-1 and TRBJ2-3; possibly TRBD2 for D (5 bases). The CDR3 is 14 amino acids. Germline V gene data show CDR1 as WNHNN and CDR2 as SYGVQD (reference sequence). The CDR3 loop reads CASSPGLPMDTQCF. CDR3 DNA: TGCGCCAGCAGTCCAGGACTTCCGATGGATACGCAGTGTTTT.